Here is one T cell receptor (beta chain) with its context. Its antigen remains unknown. The data were produced by immunoSEQ multiplex PCR, yet TCRdb's version contains in-frame clones alone and is incomplete. The sample lists about 81,000 clones; 85% to 95% were seen once. These data originate in a study of OX40 agonist ivuxolimab in advanced cancers. Across the study: The dose-escalation cohort was about 80% male, with a mean age of 60 years, ranging roughly 20 to 90.

General study points: Clonal expansion by week 6 occurred in CD4+ and CD8+ blood T cells (at 0.1 to 3.0 mg/kg). Certain nonresponding patients likewise had low normalized T-cell clonal expansion.

Trimming took 1 base from V and 4 from J, leaving 7 bases between them. Germline loops: CDR1 GTSNPN, CDR2 SVGIG (reference sequence). The CDR3 has 12 amino acids. The receptor comes from an adult with an advanced solid tumor such as melanoma, head and neck, liver or kidney cancer. The rearrangement joins TRBV30 to TRBJ1-2; D is undetermined. The material was CD4+ or CD8+ T cells sorted from blood, obtained in a trial of the OX40 agonist ivuxolimab. In DNA form, the CDR3 reads TGTGCCTGGAGTGCCGGGATCTATGGCTACACCTTC. This translates into CAWSAGIYGYTF. Full variable domain (remainder filled in from reference TRBV30 and TRBJ1-2): SQTIHQWPATLVQPVGSPLSLECTVEGTSNPNLYWYRQAAGRGLQLLFYSVGIGQISSEVPQNLSASRPQDRQFILSSKKLLLSDSGFYLCAWSAGIYGYTFGSGTRLTVV.